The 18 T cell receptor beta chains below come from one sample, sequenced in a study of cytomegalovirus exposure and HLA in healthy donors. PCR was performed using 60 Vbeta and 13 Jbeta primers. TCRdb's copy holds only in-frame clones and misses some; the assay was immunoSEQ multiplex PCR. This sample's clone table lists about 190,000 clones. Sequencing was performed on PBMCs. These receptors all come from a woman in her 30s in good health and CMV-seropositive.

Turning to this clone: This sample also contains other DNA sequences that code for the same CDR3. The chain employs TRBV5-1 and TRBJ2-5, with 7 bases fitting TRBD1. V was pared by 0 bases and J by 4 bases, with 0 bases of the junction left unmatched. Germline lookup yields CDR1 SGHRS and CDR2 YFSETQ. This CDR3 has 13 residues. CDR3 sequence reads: CASSLAGGETQYF. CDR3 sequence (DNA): TGCGCCAGCAGCTTGGCAGGGGGAGAGACCCAGTACTTC.

CDR3 nucleotides: TGTGCCAGCAGTTTAGGGACTAGGGTCCACAATGAGCAGTTCTTC. This sequence encodes CASSLGTRVHNEQFF. This chain connects TRBV28 to TRBJ2-1, with TRBD2 identical over 8 bases. This CDR3 region has 15 residues. CDR1 and CDR2 from the germline V gene are MDHEN and SYDVKM. Trimming at V came to 2 bases and at J to 5 bases, leaving 5 bases not matched to a gene.

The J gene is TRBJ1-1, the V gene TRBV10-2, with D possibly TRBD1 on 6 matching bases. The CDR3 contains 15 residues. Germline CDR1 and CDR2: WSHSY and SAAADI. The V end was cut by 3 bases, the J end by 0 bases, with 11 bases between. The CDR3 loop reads CASSDRGAMNTEAFF. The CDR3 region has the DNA TGCGCCAGCAGTGACAGGGGAGCCATGAACACTGAAGCTTTCTTT.

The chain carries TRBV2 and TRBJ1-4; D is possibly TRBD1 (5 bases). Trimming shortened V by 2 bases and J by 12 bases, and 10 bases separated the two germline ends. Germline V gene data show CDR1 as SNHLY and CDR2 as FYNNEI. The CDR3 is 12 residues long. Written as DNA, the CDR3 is TGTGCCAGCAGTGAATCGCGGGGGGAACTGTTTTTT. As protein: CASSESRGELFF.

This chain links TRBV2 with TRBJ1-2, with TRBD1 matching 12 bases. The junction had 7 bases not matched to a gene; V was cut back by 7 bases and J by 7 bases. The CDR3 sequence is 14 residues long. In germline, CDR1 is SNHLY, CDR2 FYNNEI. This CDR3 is CASTPGQGAGGYTF. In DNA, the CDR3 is TGTGCCAGCACCCCGGGACAGGGGGCGGGTGGCTACACCTTC.

The chain's CDR3 is CASRSTGGSNQPQHF. The CDR3 nucleotides read TGTGCCAGCAGATCGACAGGGGGTTCCAATCAGCCCCAGCATTTT. The chain employs TRBV28 and TRBJ1-5; 9 bases are shared with TRBD1. Germline-derived CDR1 and CDR2 are MDHEN and SYDVKM. The trim removed 6 bases at V and 3 bases at J, leaving 6 bases unmatched. The CDR3 length is 15 residues. Variable domain in full (rest from reference TRBV28 and TRBJ1-5): DVKVTQSSRYLVKRTGEKVFLECVQDMDHENMFWYRQDPGLGLRLIYFSYDVKMKEKGDIPEGYSVSREKKERFSLILESASTNQTSMYLCASRSTGGSNQPQHFGDGTRLSIL.

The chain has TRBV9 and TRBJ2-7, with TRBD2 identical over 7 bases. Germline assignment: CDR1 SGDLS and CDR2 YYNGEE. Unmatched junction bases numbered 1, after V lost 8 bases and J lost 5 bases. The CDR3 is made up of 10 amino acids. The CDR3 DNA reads TGTGCCAGGGGAGGGGACGAGCAGTACTTC. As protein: CARGGDEQYF. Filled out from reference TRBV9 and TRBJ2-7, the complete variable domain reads DSGVTQTPKHLITATGQRVTLRCSPRSGDLSVYWYQQSLDQGLQFLIQYYNGEERAKGNILERFSAQQFPDLHSELNLSSLELGDSALYFCARGGDEQYFGPGTRLTVT.

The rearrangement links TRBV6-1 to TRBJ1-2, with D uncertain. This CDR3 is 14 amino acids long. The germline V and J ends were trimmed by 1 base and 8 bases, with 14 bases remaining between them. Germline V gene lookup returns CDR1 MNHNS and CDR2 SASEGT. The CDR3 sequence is CASSEGSSLRGYTF. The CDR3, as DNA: TGTGCCAGCAGTGAAGGGAGCTCCTTGAGGGGCTACACCTTC.

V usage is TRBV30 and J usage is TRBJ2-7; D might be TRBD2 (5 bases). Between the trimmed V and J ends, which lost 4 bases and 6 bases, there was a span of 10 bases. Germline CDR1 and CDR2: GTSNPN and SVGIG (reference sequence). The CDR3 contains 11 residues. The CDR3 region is CAWKGAGEQYF. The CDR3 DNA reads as TGTGCCTGGAAAGGTGCGGGCGAGCAGTACTTC.

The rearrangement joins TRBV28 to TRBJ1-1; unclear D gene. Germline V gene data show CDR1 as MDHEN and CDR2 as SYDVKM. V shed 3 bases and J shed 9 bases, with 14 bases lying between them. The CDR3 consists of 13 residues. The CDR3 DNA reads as TGTGCCAGCAGTTTGGAGACCTACTACCAAGCTTTCTTT. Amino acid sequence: CASSLETYYQAFF. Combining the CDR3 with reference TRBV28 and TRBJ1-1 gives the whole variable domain DVKVTQSSRYLVKRTGEKVFLECVQDMDHENMFWYRQDPGLGLRLIYFSYDVKMKEKGDIPEGYSVSREKKERFSLILESASTNQTSMYLCASSLETYYQAFFGQGTRLTVV.

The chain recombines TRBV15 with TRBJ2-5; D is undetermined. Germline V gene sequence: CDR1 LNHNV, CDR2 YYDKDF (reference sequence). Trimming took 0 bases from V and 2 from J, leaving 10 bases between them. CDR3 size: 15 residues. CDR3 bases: TGTGCCACCAGCAGAGATGTCAGGCCACAAGAGACCCAGTACTTC. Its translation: CATSRDVRPQETQYF.

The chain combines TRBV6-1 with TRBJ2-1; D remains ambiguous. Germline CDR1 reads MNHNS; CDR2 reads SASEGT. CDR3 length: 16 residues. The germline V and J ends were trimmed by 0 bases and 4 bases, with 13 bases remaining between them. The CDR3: CASSEARQALYNEQFF. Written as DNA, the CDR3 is TGTGCCAGCAGTGAAGCGCGCCAGGCACTTTACAATGAGCAGTTCTTC.

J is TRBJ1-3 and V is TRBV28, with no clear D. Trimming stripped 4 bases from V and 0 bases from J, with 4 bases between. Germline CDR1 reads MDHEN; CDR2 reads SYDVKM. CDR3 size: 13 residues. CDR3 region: CASSSISGNTIYF. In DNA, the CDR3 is TGTGCCAGCAGTTCCATCTCTGGAAACACCATATATTTT.

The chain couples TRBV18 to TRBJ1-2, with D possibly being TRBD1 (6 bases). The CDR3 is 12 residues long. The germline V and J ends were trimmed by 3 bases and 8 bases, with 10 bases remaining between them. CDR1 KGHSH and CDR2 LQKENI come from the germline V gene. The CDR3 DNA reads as TGTGCCAGCTCACCGGGGACATACGGCTACACCTTC. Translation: CASSPGTYGYTF.

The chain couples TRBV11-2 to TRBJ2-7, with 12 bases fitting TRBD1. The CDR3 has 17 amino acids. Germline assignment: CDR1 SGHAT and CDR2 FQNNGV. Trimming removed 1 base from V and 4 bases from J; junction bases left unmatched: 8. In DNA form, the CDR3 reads TGTGCCAGCAGCTTAGTCCTCGGGACAGGGGGCACTTACGAGCAGTACTTC. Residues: CASSLVLGTGGTYEQYF.

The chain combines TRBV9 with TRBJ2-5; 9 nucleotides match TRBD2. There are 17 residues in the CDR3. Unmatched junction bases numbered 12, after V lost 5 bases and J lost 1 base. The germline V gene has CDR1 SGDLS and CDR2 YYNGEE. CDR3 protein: CASRPTLRGGSQETQYF. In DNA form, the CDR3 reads TGTGCCAGCAGACCCACTTTGCGGGGGGGTTCCCAAGAGACCCAGTACTTC.

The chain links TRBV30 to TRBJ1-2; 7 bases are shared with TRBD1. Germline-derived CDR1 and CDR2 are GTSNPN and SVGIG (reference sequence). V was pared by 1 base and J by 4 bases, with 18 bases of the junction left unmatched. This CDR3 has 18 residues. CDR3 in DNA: TGTGCCTGGAGTGAGCTCGATGGGCGACAGGGAAGCGGCTATGGCTACACCTTC. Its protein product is CAWSELDGRQGSGYGYTF.

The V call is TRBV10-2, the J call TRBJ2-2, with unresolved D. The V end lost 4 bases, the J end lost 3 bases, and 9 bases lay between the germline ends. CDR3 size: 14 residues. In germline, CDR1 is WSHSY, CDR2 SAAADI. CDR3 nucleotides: TGCGCCAGCAGTGTTCGAGAAGACACCGGGGAGCTGTTTTTT. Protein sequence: CASSVREDTGELFF.